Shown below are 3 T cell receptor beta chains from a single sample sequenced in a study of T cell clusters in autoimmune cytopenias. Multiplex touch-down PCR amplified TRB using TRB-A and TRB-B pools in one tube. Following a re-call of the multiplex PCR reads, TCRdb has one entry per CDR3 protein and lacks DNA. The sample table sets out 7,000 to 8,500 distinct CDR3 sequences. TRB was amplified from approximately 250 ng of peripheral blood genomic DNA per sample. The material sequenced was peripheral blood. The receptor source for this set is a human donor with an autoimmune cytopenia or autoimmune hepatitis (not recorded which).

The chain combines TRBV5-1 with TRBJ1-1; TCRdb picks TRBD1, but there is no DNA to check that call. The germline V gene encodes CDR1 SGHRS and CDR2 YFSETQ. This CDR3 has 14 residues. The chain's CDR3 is CASRYAGTNTEAFF.

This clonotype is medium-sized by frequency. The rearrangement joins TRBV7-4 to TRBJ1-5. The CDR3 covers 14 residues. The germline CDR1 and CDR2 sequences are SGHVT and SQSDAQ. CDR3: CASSLVQSNQPQHF.

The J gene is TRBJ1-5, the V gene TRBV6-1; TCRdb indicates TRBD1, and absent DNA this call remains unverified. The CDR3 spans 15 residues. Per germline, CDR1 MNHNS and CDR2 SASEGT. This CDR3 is CASTASGLSNQPQHF.